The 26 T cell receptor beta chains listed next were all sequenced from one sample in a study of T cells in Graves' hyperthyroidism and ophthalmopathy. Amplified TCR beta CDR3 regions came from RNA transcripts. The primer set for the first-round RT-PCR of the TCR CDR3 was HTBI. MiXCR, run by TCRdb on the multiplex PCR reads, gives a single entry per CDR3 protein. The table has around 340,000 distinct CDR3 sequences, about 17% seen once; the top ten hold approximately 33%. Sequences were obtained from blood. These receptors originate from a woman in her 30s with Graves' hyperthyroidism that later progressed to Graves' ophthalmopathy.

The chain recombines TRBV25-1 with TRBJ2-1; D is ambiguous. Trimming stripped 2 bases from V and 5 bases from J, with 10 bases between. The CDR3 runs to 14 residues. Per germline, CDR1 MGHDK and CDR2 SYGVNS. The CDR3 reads CASSEVPLNNEQFF. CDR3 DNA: TGTGCCAGCAGTGAAGTTCCATTAAACAATGAGCAGTTCTTC.

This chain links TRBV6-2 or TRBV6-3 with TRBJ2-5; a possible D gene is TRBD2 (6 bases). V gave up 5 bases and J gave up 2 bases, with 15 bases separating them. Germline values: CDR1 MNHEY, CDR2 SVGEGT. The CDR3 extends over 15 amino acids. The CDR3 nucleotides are TGTGCCAGCAGTCCGAAGGGACTGCTACAAGAGACCCAGTACTTC. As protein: CASSPKGLLQETQYF.

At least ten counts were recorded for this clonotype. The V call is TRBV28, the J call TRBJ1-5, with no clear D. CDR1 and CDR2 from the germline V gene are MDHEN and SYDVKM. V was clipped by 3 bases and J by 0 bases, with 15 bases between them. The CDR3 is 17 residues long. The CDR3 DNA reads TGTGCCAGCAGTTTGTTCGGCCGAAGCCGTAGCAATCAGCCCCAGCATTTT. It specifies CASSLFGRSRSNQPQHF.

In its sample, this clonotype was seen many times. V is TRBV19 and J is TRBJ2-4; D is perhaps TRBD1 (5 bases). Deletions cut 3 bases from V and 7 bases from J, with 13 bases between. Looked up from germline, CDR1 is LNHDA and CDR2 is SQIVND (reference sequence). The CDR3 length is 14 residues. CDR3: CASSIDFGANIQYF. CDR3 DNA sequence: TGTGCCAGTAGTATTGATTTTGGGGCGAACATTCAGTACTTC.

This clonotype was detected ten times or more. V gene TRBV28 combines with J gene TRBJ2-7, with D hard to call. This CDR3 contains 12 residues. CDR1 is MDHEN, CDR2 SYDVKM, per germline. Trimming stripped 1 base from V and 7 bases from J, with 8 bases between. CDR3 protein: CASSLSLREQYF. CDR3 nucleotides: TGTGCCAGCAGTTTATCGTTGCGGGAGCAGTACTTC.

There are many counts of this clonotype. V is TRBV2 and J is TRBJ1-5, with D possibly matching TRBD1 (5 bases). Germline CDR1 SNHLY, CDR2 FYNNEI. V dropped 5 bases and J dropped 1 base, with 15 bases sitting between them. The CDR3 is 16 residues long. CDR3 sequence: CASSLYRGLSNQPQHF. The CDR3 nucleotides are TGTGCCAGCAGTCTTTATCGGGGGTTAAGCAATCAGCCCCAGCATTTT.

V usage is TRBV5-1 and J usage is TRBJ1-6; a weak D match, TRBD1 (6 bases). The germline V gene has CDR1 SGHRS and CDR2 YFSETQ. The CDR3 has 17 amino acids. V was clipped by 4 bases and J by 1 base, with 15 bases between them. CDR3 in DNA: TGCGCCAGCAGCCTCCTCCCGCAGGGGTCCTATAATTCACCCCTCCACTTT. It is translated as CASSLLPQGSYNSPLHF.

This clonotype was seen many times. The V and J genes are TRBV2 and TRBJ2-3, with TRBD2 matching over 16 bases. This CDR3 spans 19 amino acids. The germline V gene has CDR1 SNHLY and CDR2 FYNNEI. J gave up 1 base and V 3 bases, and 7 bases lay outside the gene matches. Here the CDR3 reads CASSDAGTSGGVGTDTQYF. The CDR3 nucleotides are TGTGCCAGCAGTGACGCCGGGACTAGCGGGGGGGTCGGCACAGATACGCAGTATTTT.

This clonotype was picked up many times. The CDR3 region has the DNA TGTGCCAGCAGTTTACTACCCCAGGGGTCGCCCTACGAGCAGTACTTC. Translation: CASSLLPQGSPYEQYF. The genes are TRBV27 and TRBJ2-7, with D tentatively TRBD1 (6 bases). Germline CDR1 MNHEY, CDR2 SMNVEV (reference sequence). The CDR3 runs 16 residues. The germline V and J ends were trimmed by 2 bases and 2 bases, with 16 bases remaining between them.

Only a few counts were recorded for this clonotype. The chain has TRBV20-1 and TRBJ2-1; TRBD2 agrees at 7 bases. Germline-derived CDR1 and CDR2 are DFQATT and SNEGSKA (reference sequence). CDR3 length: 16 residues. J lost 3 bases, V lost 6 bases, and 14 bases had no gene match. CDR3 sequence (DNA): TGCAGTGCGGTCGAGTTGGCGGGAGAGATCTACAATGAGCAGTTCTTC. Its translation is CSAVELAGEIYNEQFF.

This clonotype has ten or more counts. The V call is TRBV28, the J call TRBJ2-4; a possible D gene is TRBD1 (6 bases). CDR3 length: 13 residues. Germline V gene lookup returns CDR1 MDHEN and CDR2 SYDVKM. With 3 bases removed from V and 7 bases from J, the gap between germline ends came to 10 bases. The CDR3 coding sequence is TGTGCCAGCAGTTTGGGACACCTGAACATTCAGTACTTC. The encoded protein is CASSLGHLNIQYF.

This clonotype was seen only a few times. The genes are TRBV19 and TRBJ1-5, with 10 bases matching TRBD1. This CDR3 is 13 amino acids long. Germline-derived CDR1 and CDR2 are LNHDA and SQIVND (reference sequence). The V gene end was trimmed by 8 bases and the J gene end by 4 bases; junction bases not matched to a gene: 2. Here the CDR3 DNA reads TGTGCCAGTGGGGACAGGGGAAATCAGCCCCAGCATTTT. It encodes CASGDRGNQPQHF.

As DNA, the CDR3 is TGTGCCAGCAGCTTAAGTAGCGGGAGGGGGTACAATGAGCAGTTCTTC. It encodes CASSLSSGRGYNEQFF. The rearrangement links TRBV7-9 to TRBJ2-1; 11 positions match TRBD2. Germline V gene data show CDR1 as SEHNR and CDR2 as FQNEAQ (reference sequence). The CDR3 is 16 amino acids. After removal of 2 bases from V and 4 bases from J, the junction contained 4 bases not matched to a gene.

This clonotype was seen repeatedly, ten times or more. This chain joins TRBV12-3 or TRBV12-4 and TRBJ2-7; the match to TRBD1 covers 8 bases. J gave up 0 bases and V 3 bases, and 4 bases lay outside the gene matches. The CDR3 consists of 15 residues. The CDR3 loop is CASSLGDRRSYEQYF. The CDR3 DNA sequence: TGTGCCAGCAGTTTGGGGGACAGGCGCTCCTACGAGCAGTACTTC.

CDR3 sequence: CASIPGHLNSPLHF. The CDR3 nucleotides read TGTGCCAGCATTCCGGGACACCTTAATTCACCCCTCCACTTT. The chain combines TRBV2 with TRBJ1-6; D is perhaps TRBD1 (6 bases). The CDR3 covers 14 residues. CDR1 is SNHLY and CDR2 is FYNNEI in the germline V gene. The germline V and J ends were trimmed by 7 bases and 6 bases, with 13 bases remaining between them.

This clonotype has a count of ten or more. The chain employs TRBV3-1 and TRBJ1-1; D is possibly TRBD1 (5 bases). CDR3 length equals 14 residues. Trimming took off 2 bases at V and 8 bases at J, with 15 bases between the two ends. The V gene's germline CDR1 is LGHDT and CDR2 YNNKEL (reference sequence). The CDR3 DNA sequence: TGTGCCAGCAGCCAAAGCTGGGACGGTGTGGAAGCTTTCTTT. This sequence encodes CASSQSWDGVEAFF. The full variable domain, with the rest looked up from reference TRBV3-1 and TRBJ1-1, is DTAVSQTPKYLVTQMGNDKSIKCEQNLGHDTMYWYKQDSKKFLKIMFSYNNKELIINETVPNRFSPKSPDKAHLNLHINSLELGDSAVYFCASSQSWDGVEAFFGQGTRLTVV.

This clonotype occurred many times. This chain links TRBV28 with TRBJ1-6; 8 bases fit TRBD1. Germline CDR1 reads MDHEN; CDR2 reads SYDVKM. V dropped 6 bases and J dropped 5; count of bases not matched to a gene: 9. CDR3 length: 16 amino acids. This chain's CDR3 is CASSLPQGANNSPLHF. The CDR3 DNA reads TGTGCCAGCAGCTTACCCCAGGGGGCTAATAATTCACCCCTCCACTTT.

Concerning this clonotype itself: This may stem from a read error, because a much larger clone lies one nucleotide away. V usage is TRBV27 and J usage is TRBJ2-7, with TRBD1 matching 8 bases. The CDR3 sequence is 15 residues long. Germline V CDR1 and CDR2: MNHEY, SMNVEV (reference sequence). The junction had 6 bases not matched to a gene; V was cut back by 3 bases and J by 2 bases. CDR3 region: CASSFPGTGPYEQYF. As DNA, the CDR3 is TGTGCCAGCAGTTTCCCCGGGACAGGCCCCTACGAGCAGTACTTC.

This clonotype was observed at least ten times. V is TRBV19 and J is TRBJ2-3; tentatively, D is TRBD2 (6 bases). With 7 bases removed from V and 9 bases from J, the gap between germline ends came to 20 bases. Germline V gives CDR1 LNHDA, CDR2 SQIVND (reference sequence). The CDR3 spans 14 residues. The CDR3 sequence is CASTPYQGGETQYF. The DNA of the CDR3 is TGTGCCAGTACCCCGTATCAGGGAGGAGAAACGCAGTATTTT.

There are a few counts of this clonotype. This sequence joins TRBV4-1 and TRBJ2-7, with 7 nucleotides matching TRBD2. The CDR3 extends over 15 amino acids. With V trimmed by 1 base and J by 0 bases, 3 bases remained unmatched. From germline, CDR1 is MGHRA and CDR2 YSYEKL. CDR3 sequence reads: CASSQVAGSSYEQYF. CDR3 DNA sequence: TGCGCCAGCAGCCAAGTAGCGGGCAGCTCCTACGAGCAGTACTTC.

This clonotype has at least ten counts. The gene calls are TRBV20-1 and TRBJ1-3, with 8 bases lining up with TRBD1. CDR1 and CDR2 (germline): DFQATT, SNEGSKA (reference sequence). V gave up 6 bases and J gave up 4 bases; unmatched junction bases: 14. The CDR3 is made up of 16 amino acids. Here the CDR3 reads CSADAGTGDRGNTIYF. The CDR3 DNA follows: TGCAGTGCCGATGCGGGAACAGGGGACAGGGGAAACACCATATATTTT.

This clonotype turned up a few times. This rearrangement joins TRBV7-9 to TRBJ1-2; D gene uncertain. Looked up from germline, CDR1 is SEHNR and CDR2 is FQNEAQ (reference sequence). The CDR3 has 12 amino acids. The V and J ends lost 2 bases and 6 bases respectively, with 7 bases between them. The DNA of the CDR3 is TGTGCCAGCAGCTTAACGTCGGATGGCTACACCTTC. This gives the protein CASSLTSDGYTF.

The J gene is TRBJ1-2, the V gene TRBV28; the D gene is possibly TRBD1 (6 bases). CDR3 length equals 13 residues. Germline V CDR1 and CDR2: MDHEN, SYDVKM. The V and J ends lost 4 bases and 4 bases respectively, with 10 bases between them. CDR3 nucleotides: TGTGCCAGCAGTTGGGACATGGGCTATGGCTACACCTTC. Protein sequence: CASSWDMGYGYTF.

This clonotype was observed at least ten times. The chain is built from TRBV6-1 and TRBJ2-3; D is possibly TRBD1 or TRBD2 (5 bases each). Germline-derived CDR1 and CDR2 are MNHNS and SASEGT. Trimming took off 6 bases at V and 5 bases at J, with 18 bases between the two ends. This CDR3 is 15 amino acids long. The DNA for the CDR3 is TGTGCCAGCAGCTCGGGGCTAGACGAGGGAGATACGCAGTATTTT. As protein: CASSSGLDEGDTQYF.

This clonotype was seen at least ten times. The CDR3 is CASSLGVGQGVSQETQYF. The CDR3 DNA reads as TGTGCCAGCAGTCTAGGGGTCGGGCAGGGGGTTAGTCAAGAGACCCAGTACTTC. The V call is TRBV28, the J call TRBJ2-5; 7 bases line up with TRBD1. With V trimmed by 5 bases and J by 2 bases, 17 bases remained unmatched. This CDR3 contains 18 residues. The germline gives CDR1 MDHEN, CDR2 SYDVKM.

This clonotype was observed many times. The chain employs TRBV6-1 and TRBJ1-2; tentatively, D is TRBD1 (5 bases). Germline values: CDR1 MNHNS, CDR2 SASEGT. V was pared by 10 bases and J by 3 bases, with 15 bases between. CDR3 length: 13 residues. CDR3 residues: CAIRTDIHYGYTF. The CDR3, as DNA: TGTGCCATCAGAACGGACATTCACTATGGCTACACCTTC.